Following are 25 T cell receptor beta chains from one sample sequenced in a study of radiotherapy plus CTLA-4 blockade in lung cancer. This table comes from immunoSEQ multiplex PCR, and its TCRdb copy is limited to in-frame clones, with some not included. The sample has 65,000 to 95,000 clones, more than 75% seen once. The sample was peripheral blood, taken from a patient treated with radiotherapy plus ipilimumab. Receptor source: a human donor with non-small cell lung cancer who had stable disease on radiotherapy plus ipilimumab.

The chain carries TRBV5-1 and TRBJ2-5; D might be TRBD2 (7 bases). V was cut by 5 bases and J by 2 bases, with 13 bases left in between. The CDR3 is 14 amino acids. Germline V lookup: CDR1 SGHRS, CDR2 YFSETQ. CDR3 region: CASSGGGGQETQYF. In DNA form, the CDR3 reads TGCGCCAGCAGTGGCGGGGGCGGGCAAGAGACCCAGTACTTC.

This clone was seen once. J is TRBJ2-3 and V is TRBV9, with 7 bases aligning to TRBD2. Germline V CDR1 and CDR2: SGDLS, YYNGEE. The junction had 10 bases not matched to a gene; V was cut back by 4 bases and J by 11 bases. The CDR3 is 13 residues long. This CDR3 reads CASSPVIGGGQYF. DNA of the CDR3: TGTGCCAGCAGCCCCGTTATTGGGGGGGGGCAGTATTTT.

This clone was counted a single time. Here the CDR3 reads CASGGAGSLQETQYF. The CDR3 nucleotides read TGTGCCTCTGGAGGGGCAGGGTCATTGCAAGAGACCCAGTACTTC. J is TRBJ2-5 and V is TRBV30, with D perhaps matching TRBD2 (6 bases). Germline CDR1 reads GTSNPN; CDR2 reads SVGIG (reference sequence). V was shortened by 7 bases and J by 2 bases, with 20 bases between the two germline ends. The CDR3 is 15 residues long.

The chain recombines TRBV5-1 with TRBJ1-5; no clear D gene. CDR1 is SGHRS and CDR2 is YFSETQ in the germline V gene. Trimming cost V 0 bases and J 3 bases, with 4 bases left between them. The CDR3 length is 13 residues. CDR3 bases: TGCGCCAGCAGCTTGGAATACAATCAGCCCCAGCATTTT. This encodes CASSLEYNQPQHF.

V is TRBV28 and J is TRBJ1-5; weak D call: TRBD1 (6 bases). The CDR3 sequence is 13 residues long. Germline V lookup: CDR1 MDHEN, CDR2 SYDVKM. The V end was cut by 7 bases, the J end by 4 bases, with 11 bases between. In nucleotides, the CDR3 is TGTGCCAGCATCTGGGGACAAAATCAGCCCCAGCATTTT. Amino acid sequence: CASIWGQNQPQHF.

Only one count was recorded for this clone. CDR3 sequence: CASSVATGLAGGSRTDTQYF. CDR3 nucleotide sequence: TGTGCCAGCAGCGTAGCTACGGGACTAGCGGGGGGCTCCCGCACAGATACGCAGTATTTT. The chain combines TRBV9 with TRBJ2-3, with 15 bases fitting TRBD2. CDR1 SGDLS and CDR2 YYNGEE come from the germline V gene. This CDR3 comprises 20 residues. Trimming at V came to 0 bases and at J to 1 base, leaving 9 bases not matched to a gene.

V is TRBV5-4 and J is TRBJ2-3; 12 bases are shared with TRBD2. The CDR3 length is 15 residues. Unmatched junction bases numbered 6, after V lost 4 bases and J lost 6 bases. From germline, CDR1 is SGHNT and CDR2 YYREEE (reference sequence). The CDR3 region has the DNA TGTGCCAGCAGCCTTGGACTAGCGGGGAGGGATACGCAGTATTTT. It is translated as CASSLGLAGRDTQYF.

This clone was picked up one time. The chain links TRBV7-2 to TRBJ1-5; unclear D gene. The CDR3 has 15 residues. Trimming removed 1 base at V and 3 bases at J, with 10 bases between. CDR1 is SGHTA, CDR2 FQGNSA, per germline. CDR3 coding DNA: TGTGCCAGCAGCTTAGTGGGCAGGAACAATCAGCCCCAGCATTTT. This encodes CASSLVGRNNQPQHF.

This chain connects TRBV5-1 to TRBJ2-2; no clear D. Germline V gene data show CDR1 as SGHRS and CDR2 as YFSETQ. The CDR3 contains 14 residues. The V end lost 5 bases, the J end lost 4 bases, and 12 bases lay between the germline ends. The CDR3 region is CASSIPAATGELFF. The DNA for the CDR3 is TGCGCCAGCAGTATCCCGGCGGCCACCGGGGAGCTGTTTTTT.

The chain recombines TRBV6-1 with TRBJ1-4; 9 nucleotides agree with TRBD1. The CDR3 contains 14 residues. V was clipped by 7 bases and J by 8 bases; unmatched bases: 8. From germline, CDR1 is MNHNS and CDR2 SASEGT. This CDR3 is CASILGGTGEKLFF. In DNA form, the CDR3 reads TGTGCCAGCATCCTAGGGGGGACAGGGGAAAAACTGTTTTTT.

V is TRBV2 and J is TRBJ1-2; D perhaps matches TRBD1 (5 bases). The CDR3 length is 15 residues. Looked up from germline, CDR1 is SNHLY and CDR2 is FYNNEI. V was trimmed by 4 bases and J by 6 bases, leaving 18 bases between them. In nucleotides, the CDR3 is TGTGCCAGCAGTGTTACTCGGAGCAGGGACGATGGCTACACCTTC. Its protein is CASSVTRSRDDGYTF.

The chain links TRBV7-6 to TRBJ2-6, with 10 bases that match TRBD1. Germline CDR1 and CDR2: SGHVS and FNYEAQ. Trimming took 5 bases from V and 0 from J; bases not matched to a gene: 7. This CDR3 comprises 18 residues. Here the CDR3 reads CASSRRDRGFSGANVLTF. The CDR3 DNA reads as TGTGCCAGCAGCCGGCGGGACAGGGGTTTCTCTGGGGCCAACGTCCTGACTTTC.

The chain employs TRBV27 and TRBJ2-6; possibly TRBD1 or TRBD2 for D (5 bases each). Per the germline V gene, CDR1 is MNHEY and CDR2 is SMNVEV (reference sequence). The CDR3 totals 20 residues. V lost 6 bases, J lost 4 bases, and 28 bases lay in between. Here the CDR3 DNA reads TGTGCCAGCAGCGGCCGGGACCCCCGAAGCATCTCGGCGGGGGCCAACGTCCTGACTTTC. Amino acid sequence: CASSGRDPRSISAGANVLTF.

The CDR3 spells CASSPVVGGEGEQYF. The CDR3 DNA is TGCGCCAGCAGCCCAGTAGTTGGGGGGGAAGGGGAGCAGTACTTC. The gene calls are TRBV5-1 and TRBJ2-7; TRBD2 matches at 7 bases. CDR1 and CDR2 from the germline V gene are SGHRS and YFSETQ. The CDR3 runs to 15 residues. The V gene end was trimmed by 4 bases and the J gene end by 7 bases; junction bases not matched to a gene: 14.

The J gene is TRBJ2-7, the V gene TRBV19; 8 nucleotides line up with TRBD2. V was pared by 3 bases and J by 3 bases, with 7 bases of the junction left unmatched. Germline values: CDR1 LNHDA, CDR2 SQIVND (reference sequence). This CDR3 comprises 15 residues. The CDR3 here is CASSIGFSGIYEQYF. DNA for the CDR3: TGTGCCAGTAGTATCGGGTTTAGCGGGATCTACGAGCAGTACTTC.

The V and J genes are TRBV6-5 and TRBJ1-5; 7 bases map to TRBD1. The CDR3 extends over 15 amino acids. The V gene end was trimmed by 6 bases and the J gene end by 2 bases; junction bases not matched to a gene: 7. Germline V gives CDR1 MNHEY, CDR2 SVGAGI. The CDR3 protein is CASRKQGSGNQPQHF. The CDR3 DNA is TGTGCCAGCAGAAAACAGGGGAGTGGCAATCAGCCCCAGCATTTT.

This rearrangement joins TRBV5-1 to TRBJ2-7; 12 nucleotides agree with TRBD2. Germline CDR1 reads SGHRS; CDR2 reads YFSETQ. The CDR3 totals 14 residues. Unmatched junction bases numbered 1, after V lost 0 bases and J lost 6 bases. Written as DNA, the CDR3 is TGCGCCAGCAGCTTGGGACTAGCGGGAGTCGAGCAGTACTTC. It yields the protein CASSLGLAGVEQYF.

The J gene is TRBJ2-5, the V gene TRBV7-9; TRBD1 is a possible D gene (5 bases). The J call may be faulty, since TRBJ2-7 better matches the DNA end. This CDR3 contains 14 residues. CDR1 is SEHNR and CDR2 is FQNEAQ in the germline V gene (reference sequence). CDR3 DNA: TGTGCCAGCAGCATTCAGGGCAGCTCCTACGAGCAGTACTTC. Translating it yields CASSIQGSSYEQYF.

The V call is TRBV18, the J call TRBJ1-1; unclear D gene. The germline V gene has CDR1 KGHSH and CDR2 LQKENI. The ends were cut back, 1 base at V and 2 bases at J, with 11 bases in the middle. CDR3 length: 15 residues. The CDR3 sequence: CASSPRSGKNTEAFF. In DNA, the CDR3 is TGTGCCAGCTCACCACGGAGCGGGAAAAACACTGAAGCTTTCTTT.

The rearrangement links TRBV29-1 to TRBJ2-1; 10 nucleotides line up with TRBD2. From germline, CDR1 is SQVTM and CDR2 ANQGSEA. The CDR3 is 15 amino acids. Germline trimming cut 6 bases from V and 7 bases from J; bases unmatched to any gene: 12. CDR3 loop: CSVPASSGGRNEQFF. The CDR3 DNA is TGCAGCGTGCCAGCGTCTAGCGGGGGCAGGAATGAGCAGTTCTTC.

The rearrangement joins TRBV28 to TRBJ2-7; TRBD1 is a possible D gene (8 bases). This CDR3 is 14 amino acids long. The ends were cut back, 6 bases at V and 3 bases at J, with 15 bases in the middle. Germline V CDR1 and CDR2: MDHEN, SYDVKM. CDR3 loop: CASSTGGGLYEQYF. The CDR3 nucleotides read TGTGCCAGCAGCACAGGGGGGGGACTCTACGAGCAGTACTTC.

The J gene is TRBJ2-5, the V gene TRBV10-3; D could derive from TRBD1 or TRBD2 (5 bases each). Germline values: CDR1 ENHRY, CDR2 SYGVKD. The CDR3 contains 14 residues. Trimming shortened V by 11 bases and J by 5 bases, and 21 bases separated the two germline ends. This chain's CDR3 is CAGCREGPWETQYF. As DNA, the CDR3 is TGTGCCGGCTGCCGCGAGGGGCCGTGGGAGACCCAGTACTTC.

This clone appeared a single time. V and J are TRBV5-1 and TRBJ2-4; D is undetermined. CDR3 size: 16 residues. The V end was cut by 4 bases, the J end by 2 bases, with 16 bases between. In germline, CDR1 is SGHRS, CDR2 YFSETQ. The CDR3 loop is CASSPGRLGTKNIQYF. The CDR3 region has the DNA TGCGCCAGCAGCCCAGGACGTCTAGGGACCAAAAACATTCAGTACTTC.

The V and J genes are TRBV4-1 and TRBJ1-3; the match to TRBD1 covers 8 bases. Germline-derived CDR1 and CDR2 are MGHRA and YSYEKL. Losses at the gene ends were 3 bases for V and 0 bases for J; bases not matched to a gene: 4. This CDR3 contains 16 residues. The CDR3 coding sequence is TGCGCCAGCAGCCAGGGACAGGCGTTCTCTGGAAACACCATATATTTT. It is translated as CASSQGQAFSGNTIYF.

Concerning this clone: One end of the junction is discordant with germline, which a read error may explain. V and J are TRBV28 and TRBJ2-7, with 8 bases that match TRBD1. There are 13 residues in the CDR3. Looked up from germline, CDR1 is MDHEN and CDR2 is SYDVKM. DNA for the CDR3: TGTGCCAGCAGTTTCCAACAGGGGGTCCTATACAACTTC. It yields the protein CASSFQQGVLYNF.